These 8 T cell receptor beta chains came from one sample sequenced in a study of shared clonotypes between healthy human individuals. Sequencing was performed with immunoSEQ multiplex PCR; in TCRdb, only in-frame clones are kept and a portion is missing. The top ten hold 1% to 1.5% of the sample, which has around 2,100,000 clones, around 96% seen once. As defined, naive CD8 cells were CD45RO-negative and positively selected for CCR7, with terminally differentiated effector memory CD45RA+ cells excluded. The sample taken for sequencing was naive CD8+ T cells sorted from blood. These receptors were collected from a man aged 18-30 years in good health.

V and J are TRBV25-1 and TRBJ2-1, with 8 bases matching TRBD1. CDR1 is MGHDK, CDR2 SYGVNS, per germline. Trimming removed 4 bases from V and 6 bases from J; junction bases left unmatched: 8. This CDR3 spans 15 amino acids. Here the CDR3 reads CASSALTGEVNEQFF. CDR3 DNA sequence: TGTGCCAGCAGTGCCCTGACAGGGGAGGTCAATGAGCAGTTCTTC.

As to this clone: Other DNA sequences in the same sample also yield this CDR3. The CDR3: CASSPGNQPQHF. The CDR3, as DNA: TGTGCCAGCAGCCCAGGAAATCAGCCCCAGCATTTT. V is TRBV13 and J is TRBJ1-5; the D is unclear. Germline values: CDR1 PRHDT, CDR2 FYEKMQ (reference sequence). CDR3 length: 12 amino acids. V was cut by 5 bases and J by 4 bases, with 6 bases left in between.

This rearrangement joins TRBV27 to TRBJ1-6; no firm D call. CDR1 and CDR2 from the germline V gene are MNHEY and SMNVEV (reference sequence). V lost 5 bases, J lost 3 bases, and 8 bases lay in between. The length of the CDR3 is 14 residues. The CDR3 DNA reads TGTGCCAGCAGTATTGACCGCTATAATTCACCCCTCCACTTT. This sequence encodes CASSIDRYNSPLHF.

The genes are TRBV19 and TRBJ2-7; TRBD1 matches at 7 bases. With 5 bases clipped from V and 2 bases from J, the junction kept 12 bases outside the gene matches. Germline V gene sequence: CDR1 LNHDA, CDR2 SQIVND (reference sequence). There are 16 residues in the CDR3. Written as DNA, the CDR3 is TGTGCCAGTAGTGTACTCCAGGGGGAAGGAACCTACGAGCAGTACTTC. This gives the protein CASSVLQGEGTYEQYF.

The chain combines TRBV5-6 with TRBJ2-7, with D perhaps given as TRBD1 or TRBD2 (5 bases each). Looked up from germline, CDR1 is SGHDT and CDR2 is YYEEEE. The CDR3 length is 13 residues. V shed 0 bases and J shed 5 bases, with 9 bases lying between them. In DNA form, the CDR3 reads TGTGCCAGCAGCTTGGGCAGGGACCACGAGCAGTACTTC. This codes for CASSLGRDHEQYF.

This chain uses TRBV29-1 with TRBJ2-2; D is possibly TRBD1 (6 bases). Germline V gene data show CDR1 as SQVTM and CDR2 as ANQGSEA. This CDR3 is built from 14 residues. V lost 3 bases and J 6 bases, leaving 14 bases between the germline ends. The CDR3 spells CSVESDSGAGELFF. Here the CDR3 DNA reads TGCAGCGTTGAGTCGGACAGTGGGGCCGGGGAGCTGTTTTTT.

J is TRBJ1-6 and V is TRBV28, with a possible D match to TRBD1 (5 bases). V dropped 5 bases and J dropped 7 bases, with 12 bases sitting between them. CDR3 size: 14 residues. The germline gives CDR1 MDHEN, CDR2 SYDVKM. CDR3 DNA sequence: TGTGCCAGCAGTGCCCGTGCAGGGAATTCACCCCTCCACTTT. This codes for CASSARAGNSPLHF. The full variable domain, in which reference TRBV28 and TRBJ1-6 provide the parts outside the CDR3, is DVKVTQSSRYLVKRTGEKVFLECVQDMDHENMFWYRQDPGLGLRLIYFSYDVKMKEKGDIPEGYSVSREKKERFSLILESASTNQTSMYLCASSARAGNSPLHFGNGTRLTVT.

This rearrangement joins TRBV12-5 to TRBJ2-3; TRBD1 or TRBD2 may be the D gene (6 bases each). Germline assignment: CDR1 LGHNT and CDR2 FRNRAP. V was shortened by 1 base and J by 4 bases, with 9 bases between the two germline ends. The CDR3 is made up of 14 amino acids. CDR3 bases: TGTGCTAGTGGTTTGGGGGGGGCCCCAGATACGCAGTATTTT. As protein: CASGLGGAPDTQYF.